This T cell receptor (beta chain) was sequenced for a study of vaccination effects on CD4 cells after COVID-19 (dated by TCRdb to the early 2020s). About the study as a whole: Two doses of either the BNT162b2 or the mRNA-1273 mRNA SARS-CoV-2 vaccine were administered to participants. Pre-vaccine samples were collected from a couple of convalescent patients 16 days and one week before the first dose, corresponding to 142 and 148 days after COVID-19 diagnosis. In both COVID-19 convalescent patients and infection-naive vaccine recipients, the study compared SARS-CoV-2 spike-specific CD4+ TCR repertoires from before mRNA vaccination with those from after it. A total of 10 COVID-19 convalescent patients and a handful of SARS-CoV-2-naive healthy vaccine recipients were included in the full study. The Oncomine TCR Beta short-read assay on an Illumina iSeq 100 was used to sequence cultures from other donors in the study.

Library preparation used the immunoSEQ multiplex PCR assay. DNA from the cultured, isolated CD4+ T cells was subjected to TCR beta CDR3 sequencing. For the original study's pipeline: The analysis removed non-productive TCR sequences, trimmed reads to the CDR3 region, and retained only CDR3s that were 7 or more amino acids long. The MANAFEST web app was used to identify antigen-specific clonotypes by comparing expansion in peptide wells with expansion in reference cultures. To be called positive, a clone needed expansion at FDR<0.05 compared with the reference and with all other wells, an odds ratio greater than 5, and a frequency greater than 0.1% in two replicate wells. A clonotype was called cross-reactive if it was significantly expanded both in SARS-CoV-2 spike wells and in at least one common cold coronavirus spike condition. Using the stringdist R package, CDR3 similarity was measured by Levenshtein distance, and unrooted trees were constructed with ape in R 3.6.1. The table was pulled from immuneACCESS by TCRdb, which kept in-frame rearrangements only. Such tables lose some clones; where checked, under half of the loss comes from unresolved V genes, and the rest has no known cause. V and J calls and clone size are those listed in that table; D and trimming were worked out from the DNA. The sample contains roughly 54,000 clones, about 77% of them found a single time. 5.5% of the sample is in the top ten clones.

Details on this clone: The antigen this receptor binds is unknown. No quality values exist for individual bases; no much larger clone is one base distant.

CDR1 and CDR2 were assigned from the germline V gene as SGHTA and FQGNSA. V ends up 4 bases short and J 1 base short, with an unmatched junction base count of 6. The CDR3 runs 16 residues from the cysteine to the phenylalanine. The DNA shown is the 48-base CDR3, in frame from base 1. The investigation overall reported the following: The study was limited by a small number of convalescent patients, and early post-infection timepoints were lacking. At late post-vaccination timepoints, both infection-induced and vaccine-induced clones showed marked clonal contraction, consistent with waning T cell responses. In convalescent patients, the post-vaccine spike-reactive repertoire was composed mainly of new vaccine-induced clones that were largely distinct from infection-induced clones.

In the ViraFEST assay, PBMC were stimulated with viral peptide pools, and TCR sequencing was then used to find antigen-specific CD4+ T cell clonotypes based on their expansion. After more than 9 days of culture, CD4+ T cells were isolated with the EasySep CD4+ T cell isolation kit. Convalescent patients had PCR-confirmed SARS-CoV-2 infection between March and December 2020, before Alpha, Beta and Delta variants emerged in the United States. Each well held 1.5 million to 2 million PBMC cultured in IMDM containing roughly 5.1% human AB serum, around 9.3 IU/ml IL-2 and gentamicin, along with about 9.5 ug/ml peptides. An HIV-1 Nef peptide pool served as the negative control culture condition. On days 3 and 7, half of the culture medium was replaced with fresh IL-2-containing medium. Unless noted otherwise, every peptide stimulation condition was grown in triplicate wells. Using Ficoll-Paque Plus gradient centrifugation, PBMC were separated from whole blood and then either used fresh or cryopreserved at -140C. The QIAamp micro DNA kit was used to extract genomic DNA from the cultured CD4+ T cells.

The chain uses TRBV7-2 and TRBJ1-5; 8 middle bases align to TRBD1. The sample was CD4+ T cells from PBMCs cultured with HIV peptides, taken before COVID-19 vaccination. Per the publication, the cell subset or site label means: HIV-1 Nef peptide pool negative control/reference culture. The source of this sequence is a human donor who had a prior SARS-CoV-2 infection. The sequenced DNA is TGTGCCAGCAGCTCCACCGGACAGGGAAGCAATCAGCCCCAGCATTTT. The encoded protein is CASSSTGQGSNQPQHF.